This T cell receptor (beta chain) is drawn from a study of identical twins. Study-level points and caveats: Donors were not followed over many years; analysis was cross-sectional. Abundant beta clonotypes from cord blood bore fewer insertions; memory repertoires lacked this pattern.

With regard to this clonotype: Its antigen is unknown.

Each CDR3 protein is one row after TCRdb ran MiXCR on the 5' RACE reads. Here the sample spans approximately 500,000 distinct CDR3 sequences, approximately 24% being singletons. CDR1 ENHRY and CDR2 SYGVKD come from the germline V gene. This CDR3 has 14 residues. Trimming took 5 bases from V and 3 from J, leaving 13 bases between them. These data also featured in a second study, about T cells expressing NK-cell markers. This second study notes: Sorted CD3+CD56+NKG2C+, CD3+CD56+NKG2C- and CD3+CD56-NKG2C+ T cells supplied TCR beta repertoires. These clonotypes additionally ranked first within the CD3+CD56-NKG2C+ fraction of several donors.

This receptor was identified in a woman between 18 and 29 years old in good health. Sequenced material: CD4+ T cells sorted from blood. The J gene is TRBJ1-2, the V gene TRBV10-3, with D unclear. The CDR3 loop is CAISITAIDYGYTF. Here the CDR3 DNA reads TGTGCCATCAGTATAACAGCGATCGACTATGGCTACACCTTC.